The sequence of this TCR beta chain was determined in a study of beta chain features in type 1 diabetes. What was sequenced were expressed TCRB transcripts, since all of the isolated RNA had been reverse transcribed. Profiled with immunoSEQ multiplex PCR; TCRdb holds only in-frame clones, not every one. This table holds 390,000 or so clones, approximately 15% found once. The germline V and J ends were trimmed by 0 bases and 3 bases, with 4 bases remaining between them. Germline assignment: CDR1 SGHTA and CDR2 FQGNSA. The length of the CDR3 is 13 residues. The origin of this receptor is a young man in good health. The chain links TRBV7-2 to TRBJ2-3; no firm D call. The sample consisted of naive CD4+ T cells from blood. In DNA form, the CDR3 reads TGTGCCAGCAGCTTAGCGGTTACAGATACGCAGTATTTT. This translates into CASSLAVTDTQYF.